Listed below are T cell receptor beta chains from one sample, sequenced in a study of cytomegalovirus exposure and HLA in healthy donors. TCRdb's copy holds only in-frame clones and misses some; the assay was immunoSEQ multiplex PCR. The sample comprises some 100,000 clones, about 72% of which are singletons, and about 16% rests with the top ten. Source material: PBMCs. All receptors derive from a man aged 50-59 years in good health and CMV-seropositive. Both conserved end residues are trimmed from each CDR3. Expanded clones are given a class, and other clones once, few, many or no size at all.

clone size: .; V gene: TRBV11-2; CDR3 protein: ASSPGQGGNYGYT
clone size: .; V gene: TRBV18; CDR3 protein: ASSPGRTPTTNEKLF
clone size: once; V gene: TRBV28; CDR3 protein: ALSEQMNTEAF
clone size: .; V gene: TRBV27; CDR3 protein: ASSLSGPLGGEQY
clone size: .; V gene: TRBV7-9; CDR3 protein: ASSLRVRGPLSYEQY
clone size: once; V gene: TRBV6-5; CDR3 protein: ASSYRDNNQPQH
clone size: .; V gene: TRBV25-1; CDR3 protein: ASSEDIAGLSTDTQY
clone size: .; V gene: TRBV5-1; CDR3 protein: ASSSRGQGYGYT
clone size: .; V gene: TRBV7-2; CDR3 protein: ASTSSRGIYEQY
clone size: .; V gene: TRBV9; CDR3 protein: ASSAPKRGAGPGLSTDTQY
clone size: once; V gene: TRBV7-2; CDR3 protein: ASSLGFGQGLDTQY
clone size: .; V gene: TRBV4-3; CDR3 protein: ASSQDQRIREKLF
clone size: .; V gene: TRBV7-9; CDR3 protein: ASSLATTHSGNTIY
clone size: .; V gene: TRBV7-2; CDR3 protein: ASSLGSGGDTQY
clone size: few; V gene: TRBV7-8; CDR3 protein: ASSPGGTGNTGELF
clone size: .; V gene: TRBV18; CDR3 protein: ASSPWAGGVETQY
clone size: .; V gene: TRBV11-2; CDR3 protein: ASSLDGTSGTSTDTQY
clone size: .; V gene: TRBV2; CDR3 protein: ASSSQGAGVQPQH
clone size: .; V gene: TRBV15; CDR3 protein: ATSPGGANNQPQH
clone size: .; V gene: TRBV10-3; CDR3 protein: AISPQRDGMTKQF
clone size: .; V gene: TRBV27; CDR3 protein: ASSFGGRGYNEQF
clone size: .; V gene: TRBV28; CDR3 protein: ASGTRVHGQY
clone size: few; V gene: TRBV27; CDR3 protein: ASSFSSGYNEQF
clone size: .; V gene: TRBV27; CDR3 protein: ASSPYGSRYEQY
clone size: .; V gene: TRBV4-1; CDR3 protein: ASSQDPGGLRVAF
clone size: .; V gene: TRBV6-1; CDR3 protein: ASSVGAGGGRSEAF
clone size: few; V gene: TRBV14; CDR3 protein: ASSPPTGSYEQY
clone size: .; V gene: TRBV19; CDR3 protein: ASSDRGGNQPQH
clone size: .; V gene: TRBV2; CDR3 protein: ASSELRAYGYT
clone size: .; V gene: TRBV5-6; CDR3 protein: ASSSLLATNEKLF
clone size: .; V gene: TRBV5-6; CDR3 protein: ASSYGQSFSGNTIY
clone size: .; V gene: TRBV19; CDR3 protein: ASRTGGPGELF
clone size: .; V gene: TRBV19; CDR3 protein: ASAHRGQDGYT
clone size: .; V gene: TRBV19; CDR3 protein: ASIQRGGNEQF
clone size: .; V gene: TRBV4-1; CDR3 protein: ASSQDRTSGSPDTQY
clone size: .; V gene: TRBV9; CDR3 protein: ASSAGQYSGGLF
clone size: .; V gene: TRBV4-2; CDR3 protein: ASSQGPAASYNEQF
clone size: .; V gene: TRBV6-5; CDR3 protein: ASSPDRDRNQPQH
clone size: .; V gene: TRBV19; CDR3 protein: ASSTGVYEQY
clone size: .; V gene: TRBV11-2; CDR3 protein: ASSFLEGAAGNTIY
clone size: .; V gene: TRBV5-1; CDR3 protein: ASSPGTSGTSSYEQY
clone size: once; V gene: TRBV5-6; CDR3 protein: ASSLGNRMNTEAF
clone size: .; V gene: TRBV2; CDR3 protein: ASTGTGGNTEELF
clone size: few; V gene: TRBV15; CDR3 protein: ATSRENSNNEQF
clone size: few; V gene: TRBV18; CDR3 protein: ASSPPLGRGDKETQY
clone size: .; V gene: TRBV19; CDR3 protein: ASSMGEGLNEQF
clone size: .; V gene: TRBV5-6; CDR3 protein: ASSLAQATYEQY
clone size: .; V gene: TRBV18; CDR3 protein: ASSPPTGQGKGGYT
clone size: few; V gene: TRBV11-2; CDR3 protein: ASSSSRDFIYNEQF
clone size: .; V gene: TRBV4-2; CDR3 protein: ASSQETTDTGELF
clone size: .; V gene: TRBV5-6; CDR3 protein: ASSFRGVGGLY
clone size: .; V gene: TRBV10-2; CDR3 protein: ASTLGTGYYNEQF
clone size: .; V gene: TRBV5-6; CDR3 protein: ASSLASDTDTQY
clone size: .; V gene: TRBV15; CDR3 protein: ATSRDRGYGELF
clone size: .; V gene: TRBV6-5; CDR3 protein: ASCVRLNTEAF